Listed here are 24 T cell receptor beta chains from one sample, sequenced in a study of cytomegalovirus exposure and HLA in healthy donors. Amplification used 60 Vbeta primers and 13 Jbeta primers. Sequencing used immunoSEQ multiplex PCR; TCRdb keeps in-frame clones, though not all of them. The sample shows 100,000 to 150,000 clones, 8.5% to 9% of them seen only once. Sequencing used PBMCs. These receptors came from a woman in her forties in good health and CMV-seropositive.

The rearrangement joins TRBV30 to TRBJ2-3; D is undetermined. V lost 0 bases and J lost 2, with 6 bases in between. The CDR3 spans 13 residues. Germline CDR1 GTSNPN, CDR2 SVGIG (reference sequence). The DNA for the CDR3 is TGTGCCTGGAGTGTAGACTTCACAGATACGCAGTATTTT. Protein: CAWSVDFTDTQYF.

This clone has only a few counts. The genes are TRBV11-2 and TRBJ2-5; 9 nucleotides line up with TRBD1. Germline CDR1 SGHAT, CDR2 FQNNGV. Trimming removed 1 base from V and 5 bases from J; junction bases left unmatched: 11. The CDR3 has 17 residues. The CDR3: CASSLGRGTGSGETQYF. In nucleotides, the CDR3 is TGTGCCAGCAGCTTAGGGCGCGGGACAGGGTCAGGGGAGACCCAGTACTTC. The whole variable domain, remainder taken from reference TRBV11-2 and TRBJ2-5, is EAGVAQSPRYKIIEKRQSVAFWCNPISGHATLYWYQQILGQGPKLLIQFQNNGVVDDSQLPKDRFSAERLKGVDSTLKIQPAKLEDSAVYLCASSLGRGTGSGETQYFGPGTRLLVL.

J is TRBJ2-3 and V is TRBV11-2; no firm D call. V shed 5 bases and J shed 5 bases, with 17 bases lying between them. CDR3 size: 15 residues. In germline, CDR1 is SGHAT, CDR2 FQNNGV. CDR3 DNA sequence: TGTGCCAGCAGCAGGTCGGCGAGAGCGCGAGATACGCAGTATTTT. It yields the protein CASSRSARARDTQYF.

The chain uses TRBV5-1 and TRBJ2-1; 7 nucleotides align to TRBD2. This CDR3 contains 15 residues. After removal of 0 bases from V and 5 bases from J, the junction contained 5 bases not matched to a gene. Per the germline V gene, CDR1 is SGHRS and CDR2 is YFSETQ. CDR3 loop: CASSLDGTTHNEQFF. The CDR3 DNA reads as TGCGCCAGCAGCTTGGATGGGACTACCCACAATGAGCAGTTCTTC.

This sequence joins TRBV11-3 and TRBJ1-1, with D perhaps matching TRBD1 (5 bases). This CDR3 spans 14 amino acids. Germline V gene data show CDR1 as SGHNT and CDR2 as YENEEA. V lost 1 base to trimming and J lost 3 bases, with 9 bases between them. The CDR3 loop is CASSLVGGDTEAFF. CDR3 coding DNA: TGTGCCAGCAGCTTAGTGGGAGGGGACACTGAAGCTTTCTTT.

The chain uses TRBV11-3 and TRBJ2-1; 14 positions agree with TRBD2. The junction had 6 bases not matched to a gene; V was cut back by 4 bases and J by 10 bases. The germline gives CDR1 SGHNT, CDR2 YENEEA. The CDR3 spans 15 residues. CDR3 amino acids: CASSSTSGGVGEQFF. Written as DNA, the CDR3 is TGTGCCAGCAGCTCGACTAGCGGGGGGGTTGGGGAGCAGTTCTTC.

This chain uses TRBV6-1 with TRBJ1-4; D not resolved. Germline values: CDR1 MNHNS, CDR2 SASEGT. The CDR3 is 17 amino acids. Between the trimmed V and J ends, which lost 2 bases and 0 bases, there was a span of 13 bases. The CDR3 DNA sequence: TGTGCCAGCAGTGAACCCCACGAAGCGTCAACTAATGAAAAACTGTTTTTT. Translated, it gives CASSEPHEASTNEKLFF.

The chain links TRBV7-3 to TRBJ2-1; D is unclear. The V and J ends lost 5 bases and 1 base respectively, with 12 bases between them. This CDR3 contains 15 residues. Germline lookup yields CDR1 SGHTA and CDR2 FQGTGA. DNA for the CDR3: TGTGCCAGCAGCCCCTCCCACTTATCCTACAATGAGCAGTTCTTC. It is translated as CASSPSHLSYNEQFF.

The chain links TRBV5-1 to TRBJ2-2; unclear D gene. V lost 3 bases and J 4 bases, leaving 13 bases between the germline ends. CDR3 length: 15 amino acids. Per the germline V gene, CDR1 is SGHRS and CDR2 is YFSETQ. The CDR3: CASSSTRSRTGELFF. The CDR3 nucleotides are TGCGCCAGCAGCTCTACCCGGTCCCGCACCGGGGAGCTGTTTTTT.

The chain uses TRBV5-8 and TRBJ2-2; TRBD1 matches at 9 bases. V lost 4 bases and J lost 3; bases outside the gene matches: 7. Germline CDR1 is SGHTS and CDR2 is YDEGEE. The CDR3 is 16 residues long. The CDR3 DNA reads TGTGCCAGCAGCGGGTGGACAGGGGTTGACACCGGGGAGCTGTTTTTT. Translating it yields CASSGWTGVDTGELFF.

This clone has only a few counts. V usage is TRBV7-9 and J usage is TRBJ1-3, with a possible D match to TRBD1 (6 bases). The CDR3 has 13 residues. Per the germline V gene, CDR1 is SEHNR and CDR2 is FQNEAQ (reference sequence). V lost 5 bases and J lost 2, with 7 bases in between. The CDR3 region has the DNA TGTGCCAGCAGCCAGGGGACTGGAAACACCATATATTTT. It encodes CASSQGTGNTIYF.

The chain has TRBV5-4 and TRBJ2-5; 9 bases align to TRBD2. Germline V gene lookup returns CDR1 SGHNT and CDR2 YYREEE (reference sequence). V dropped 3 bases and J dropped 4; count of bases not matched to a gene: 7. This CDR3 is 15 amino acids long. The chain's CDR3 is CASSSRGGVAETQYF. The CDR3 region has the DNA TGTGCCAGCAGCTCCCGCGGGGGGGTGGCAGAGACCCAGTACTTC.

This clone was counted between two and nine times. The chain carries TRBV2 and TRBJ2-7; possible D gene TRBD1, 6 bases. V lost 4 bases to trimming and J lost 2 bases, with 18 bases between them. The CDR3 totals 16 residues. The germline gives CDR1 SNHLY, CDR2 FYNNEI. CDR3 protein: CASSVVSGTTAYEQYF. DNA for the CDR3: TGTGCCAGCAGTGTCGTTAGTGGGACAACCGCCTACGAGCAGTACTTC.

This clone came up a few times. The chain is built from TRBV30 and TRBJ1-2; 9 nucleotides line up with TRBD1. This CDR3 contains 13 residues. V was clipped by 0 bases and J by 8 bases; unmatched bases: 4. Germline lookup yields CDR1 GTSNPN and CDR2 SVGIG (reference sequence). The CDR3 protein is CAWSVTGGFGYTF. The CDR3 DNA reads TGTGCCTGGAGTGTAACAGGGGGCTTCGGCTACACCTTC.

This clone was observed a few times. The CDR3 DNA is TGTGCCAGCAGCTTAGCTAATCACGAGCAGTACTTC. It specifies CASSLANHEQYF. The chain is built from TRBV5-6 and TRBJ2-7; no firm D call. Germline values: CDR1 SGHDT, CDR2 YYEEEE. Trimming removed 2 bases at V and 5 bases at J, with 8 bases between. The CDR3 covers 12 residues. The full variable domain, rest sourced from reference TRBV5-6 and TRBJ2-7, is DAGVTQSPTHLIKTRGQQVTLRCSPKSGHDTVSWYQQALGQGPQFIFQYYEEEERQRGNFPDRFSGHQFPNYSSELNVNALLLGDSALYLCASSLANHEQYFGPGTRLTVT.

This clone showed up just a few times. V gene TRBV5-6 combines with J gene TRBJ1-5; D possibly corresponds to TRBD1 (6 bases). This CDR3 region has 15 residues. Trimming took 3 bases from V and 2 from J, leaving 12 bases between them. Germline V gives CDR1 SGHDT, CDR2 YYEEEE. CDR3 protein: CASSSTGLGNQPQHF. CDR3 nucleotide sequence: TGTGCCAGCAGCTCAACAGGGCTCGGCAATCAGCCCCAGCATTTT. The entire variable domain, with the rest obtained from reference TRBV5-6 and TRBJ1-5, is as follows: DAGVTQSPTHLIKTRGQQVTLRCSPKSGHDTVSWYQQALGQGPQFIFQYYEEEERQRGNFPDRFSGHQFPNYSSELNVNALLLGDSALYLCASSSTGLGNQPQHFGDGTRLSIL.

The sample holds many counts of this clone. The CDR3 DNA reads as TGTGCCACCAGCAGTGGTGGAGACTCTGGGGCCAACGTCCTGACTTTC. Protein product: CATSSGGDSGANVLTF. This chain links TRBV15 with TRBJ2-6; the D is unclear. Germline CDR1 is LNHNV and CDR2 is YYDKDF (reference sequence). The CDR3 has 16 amino acids. Trimming took 3 bases from V and 0 from J, leaving 9 bases between them.

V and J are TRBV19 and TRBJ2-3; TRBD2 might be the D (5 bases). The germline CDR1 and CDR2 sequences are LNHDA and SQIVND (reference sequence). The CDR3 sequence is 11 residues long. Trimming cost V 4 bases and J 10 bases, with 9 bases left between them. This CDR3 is CASSSFGAQYF. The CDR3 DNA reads TGTGCCAGTAGTAGCTTCGGGGCGCAGTATTTT.

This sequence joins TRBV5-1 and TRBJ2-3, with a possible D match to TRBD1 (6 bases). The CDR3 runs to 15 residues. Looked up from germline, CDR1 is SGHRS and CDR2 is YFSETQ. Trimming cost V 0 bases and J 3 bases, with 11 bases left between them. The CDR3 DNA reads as TGCGCCAGCAGCTTGGAGGGCAGGGGTACAGATACGCAGTATTTT. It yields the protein CASSLEGRGTDTQYF.

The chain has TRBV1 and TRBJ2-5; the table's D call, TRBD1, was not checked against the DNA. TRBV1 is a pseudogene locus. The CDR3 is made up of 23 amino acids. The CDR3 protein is CTSSQKQVGLRSLTGTEQETQYF. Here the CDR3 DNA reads TGCACCAGCAGCCAAAAACAGGTTGGACTCCGAAGCCTGACAGGGACGGAACAAGAGACCCAGTACTTC.

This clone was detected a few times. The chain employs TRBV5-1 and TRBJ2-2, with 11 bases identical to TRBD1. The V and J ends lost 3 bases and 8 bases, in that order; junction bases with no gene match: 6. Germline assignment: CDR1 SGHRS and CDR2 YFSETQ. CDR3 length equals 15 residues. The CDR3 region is CASSSDRGQGGELFF. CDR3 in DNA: TGCGCCAGCAGCTCGGACAGGGGGCAAGGGGGGGAGCTGTTTTTT.

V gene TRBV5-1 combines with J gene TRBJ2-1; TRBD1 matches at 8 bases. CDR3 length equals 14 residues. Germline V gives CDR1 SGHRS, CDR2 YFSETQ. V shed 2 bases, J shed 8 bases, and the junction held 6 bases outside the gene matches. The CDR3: CASSFDRGGHEQFF. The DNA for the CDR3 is TGCGCCAGCAGCTTCGACAGGGGTGGCCATGAGCAGTTCTTC.

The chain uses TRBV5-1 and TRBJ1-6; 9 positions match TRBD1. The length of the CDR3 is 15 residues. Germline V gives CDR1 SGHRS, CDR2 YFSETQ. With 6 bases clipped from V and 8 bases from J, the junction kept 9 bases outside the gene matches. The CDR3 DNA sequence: TGCGCCAGCAAGACCTCGGGACAGGGTGATTCACCCCTCCACTTT. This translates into CASKTSGQGDSPLHF.

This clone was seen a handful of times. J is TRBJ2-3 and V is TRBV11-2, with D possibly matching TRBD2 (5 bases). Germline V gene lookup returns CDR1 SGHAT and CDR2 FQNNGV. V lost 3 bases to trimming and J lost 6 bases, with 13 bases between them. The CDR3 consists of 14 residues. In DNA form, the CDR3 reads TGTGCCAGCAGCTTCCAGCTGGGAGACGATACGCAGTATTTT. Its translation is CASSFQLGDDTQYF.